This T cell receptor (beta chain) derives from a study of T cell responses to AZD1222 COVID-19 vaccine. General study findings and limits: Only 5 or 6 people who got AZD1222 tested seropositive at baseline. Repertoire samples came only from after the peak T cell response. The sample set comprised mostly white British donors with more females, and clonal diversity was possibly underestimated.

V was trimmed by 4 bases and J by 7 bases, leaving 10 bases between them. The CDR3 runs to 12 residues. Germline CDR1 and CDR2: SGHDN and FVKESK. On this clone itself: Its antigen is undetermined.

TCRdb keeps only in-frame clones here, not all; method: immunoSEQ multiplex PCR. This table has some 97,000 clones, around 87% appearing once. The source material was peripheral blood, sampled on day 0 of MenACWY control vaccination. The genes are TRBV14 and TRBJ2-5; D uncertain. The source of this sequence is an adult in good health. CDR3 bases: TGTGCCAGCAGCCCGGCCGATGGGACCCAGTACTTC. Amino acids: CASSPADGTQYF.